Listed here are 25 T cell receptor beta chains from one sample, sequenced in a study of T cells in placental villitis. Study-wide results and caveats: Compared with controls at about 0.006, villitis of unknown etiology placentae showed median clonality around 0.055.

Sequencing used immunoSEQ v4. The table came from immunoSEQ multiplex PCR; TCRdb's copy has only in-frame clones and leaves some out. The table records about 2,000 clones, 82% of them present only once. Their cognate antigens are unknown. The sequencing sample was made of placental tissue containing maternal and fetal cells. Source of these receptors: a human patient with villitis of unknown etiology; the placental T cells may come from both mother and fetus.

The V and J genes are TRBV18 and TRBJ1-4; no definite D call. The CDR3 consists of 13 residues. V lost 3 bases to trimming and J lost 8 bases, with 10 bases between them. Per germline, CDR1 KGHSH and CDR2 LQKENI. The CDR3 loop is CASSPEIQEKLFF. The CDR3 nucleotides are TGTGCCAGCTCACCTGAAATTCAGGAAAAACTGTTTTTT.

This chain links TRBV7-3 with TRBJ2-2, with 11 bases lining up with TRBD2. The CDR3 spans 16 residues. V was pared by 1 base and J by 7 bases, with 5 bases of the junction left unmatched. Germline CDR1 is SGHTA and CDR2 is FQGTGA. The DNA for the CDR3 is TGTGCCAGCAGCTTAATAGCGGGAGGGCCTGGCGGGGAGCTGTTTTTT. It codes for CASSLIAGGPGGELFF.

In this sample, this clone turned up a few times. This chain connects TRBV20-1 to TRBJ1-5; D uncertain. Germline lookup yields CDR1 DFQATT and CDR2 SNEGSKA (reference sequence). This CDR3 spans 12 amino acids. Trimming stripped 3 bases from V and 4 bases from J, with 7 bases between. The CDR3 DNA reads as TGCAGTGCTAGTGGGATGAATCAGCCCCAGCATTTT. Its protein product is CSASGMNQPQHF.

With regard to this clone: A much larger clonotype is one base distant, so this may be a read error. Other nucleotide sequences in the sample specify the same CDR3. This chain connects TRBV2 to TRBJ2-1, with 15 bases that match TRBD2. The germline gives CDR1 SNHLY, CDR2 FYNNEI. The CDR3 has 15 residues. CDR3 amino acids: CASSEGLAGGNEQFF. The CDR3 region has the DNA TGTGCTAGCAGTGAAGGACTAGCGGGAGGGAATGAGCAGTTCTTC.

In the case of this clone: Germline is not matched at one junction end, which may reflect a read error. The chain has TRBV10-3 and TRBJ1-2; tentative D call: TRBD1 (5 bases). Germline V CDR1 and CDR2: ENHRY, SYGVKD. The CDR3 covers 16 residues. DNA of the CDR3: TGTGCCATCAAGGAGCGGGGCGCAGTCAGCAGCTATGGCTACACTTTC. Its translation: CAIKERGAVSSYGYTF.

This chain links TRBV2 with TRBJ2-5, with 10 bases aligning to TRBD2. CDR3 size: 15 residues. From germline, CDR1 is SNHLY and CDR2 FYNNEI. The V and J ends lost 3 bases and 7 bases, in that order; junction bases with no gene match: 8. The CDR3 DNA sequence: TGTGCCAGCAGTGAGGTTGGGACTAGCGTAGGGACCCAGTACTTC. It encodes CASSEVGTSVGTQYF.

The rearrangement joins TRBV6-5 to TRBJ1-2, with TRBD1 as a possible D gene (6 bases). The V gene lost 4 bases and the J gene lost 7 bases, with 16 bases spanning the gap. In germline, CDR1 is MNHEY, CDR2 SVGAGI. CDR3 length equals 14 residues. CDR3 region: CASSFDGLGGGYTF. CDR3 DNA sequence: TGTGCCAGCAGTTTTGACGGCCTAGGGGGTGGCTACACCTTC.

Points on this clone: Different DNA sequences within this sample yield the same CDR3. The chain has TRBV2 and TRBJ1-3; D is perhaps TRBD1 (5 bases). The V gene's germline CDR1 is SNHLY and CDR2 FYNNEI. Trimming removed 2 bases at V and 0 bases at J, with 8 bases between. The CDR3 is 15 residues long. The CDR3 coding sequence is TGTGCCAGCAGTGAAACAGGTATCTCTGGAAACACCATATATTTT. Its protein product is CASSETGISGNTIYF.

As DNA, the CDR3 is TGTGCCAGCAGTTGGAGGGCCGTCGAGCAGTACTTC. Translated: CASSWRAVEQYF. The genes are TRBV7-9 and TRBJ2-7, with D perhaps TRBD2 (6 bases). CDR1 and CDR2 from the germline V gene are SEHNR and FQNEAQ (reference sequence). The CDR3 consists of 12 residues. The germline V and J ends were trimmed by 6 bases and 6 bases, with 12 bases remaining between them.

CDR3 DNA: TGTGCCAGCAGCCCTGGAGGGCCTGAGTACGATGAGCAGTTCTTC. It translates to CASSPGGPEYDEQFF. The V and J genes are TRBV6-2 or TRBV6-3 and TRBJ2-1; perhaps TRBD2 as D (6 bases). The CDR3 has 15 amino acids. V lost 6 bases and J lost 8, with 20 bases in between. Germline assignment: CDR1 MNHEY and CDR2 SVGEGT.

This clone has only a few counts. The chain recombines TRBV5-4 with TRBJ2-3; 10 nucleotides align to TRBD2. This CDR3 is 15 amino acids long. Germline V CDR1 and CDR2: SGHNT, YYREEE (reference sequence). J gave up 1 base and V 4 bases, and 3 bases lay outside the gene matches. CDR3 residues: CASSPGTSGTDTQYF. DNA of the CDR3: TGTGCCAGCAGCCCAGGGACTAGCGGCACAGATACGCAGTATTTT.

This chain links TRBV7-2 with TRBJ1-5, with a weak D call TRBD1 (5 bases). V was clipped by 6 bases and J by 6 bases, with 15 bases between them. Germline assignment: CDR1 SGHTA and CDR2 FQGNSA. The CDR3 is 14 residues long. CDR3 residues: CASSYRGEGQPQHF. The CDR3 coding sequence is TGTGCCAGCAGTTATCGGGGGGAAGGTCAGCCCCAGCATTTT.

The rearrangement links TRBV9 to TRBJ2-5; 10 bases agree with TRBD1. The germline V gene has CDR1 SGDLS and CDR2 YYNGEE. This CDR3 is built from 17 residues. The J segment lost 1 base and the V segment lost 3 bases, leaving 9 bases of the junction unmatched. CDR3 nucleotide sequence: TGTGCCAGCAGCGCGACCGCCGGGACAGGGGCCCAAGAGACCCAGTACTTC. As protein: CASSATAGTGAQETQYF.

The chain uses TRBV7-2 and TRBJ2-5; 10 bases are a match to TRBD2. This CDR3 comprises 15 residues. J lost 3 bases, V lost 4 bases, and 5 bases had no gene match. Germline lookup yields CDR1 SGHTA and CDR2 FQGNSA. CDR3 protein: CASSWTSGGKETQYF. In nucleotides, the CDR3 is TGTGCCAGCAGCTGGACTAGCGGAGGGAAAGAGACCCAGTACTTC. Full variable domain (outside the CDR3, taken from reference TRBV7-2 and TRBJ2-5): GAGVSQSPSNKVTEKGKDVELRCDPISGHTALYWYRQSLGQGLEFLIYFQGNSAPDKSGLPSDRFSAERTGGSVSTLTIQRTQQEDSAVYLCASSWTSGGKETQYFGPGTRLLVL.

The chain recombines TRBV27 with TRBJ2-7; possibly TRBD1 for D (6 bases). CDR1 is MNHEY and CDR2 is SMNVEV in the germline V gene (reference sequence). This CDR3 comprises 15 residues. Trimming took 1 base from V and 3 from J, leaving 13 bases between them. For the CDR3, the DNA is TGTGCCAGCAGTTTATTTCGGGACACGGGCTACGAGCAGTACTTC. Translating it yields CASSLFRDTGYEQYF.

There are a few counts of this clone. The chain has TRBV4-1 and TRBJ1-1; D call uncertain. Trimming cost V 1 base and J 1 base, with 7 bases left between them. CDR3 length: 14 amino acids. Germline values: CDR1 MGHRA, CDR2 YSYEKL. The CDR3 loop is CASSQVHGNTEAFF. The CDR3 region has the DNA TGCGCCAGCAGCCAAGTTCACGGGAACACTGAAGCTTTCTTT.

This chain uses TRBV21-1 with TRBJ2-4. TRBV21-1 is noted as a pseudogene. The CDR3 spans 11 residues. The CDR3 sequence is CASTRAAQKGF. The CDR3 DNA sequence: TGTGCCAGCACTCGGGCCGCACAGAAGGGCTTC.

The CDR3 DNA reads TGTGCCACCAGTCGGGACTCAAGGGTCGGGGCTGAGCAGTTCTTC. As protein: CATSRDSRVGAEQFF. This sequence joins TRBV24-1 and TRBJ2-1; perhaps TRBD2 as D (6 bases). CDR1 is KGHDR and CDR2 is SFDVKD in the germline V gene. This CDR3 contains 15 residues. The V gene lost 6 bases and the J gene lost 9 bases, with 20 bases spanning the gap.

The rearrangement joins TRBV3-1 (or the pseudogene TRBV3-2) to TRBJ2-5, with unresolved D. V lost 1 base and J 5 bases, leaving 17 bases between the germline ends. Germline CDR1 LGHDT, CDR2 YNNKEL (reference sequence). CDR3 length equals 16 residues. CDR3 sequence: CASSQGLMGSDETQYF. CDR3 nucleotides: TGTGCCAGCAGCCAAGGTCTTATGGGGTCGGACGAGACCCAGTACTTC.

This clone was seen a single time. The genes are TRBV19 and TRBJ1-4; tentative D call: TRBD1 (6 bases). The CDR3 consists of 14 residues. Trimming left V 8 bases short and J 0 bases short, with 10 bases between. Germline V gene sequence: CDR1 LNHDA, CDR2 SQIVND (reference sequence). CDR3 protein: CASWTAATNEKLFF. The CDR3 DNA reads TGTGCCAGTTGGACAGCTGCAACTAATGAAAAACTGTTTTTT.

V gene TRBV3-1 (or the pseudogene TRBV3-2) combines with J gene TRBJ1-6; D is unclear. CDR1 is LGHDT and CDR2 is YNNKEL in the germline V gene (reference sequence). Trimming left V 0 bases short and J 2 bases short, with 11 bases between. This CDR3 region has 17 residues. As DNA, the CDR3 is TGTGCCAGCAGCCAAGATCTTCCGAGCACCTATAATTCACCCCTCCACTTT. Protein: CASSQDLPSTYNSPLHF.

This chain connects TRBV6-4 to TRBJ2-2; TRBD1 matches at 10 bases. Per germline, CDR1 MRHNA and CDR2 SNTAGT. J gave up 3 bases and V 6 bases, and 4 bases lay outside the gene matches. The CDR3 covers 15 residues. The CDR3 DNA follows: TGTGCCAGCAGACCCGGGACAGGGGACACCGGGGAGCTGTTTTTT. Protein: CASRPGTGDTGELFF.

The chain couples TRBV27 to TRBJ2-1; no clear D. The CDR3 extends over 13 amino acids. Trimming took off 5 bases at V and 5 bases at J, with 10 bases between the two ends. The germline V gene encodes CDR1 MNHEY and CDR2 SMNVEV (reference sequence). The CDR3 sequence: CASSLGENNEQFF. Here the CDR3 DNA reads TGTGCCAGCAGTCTCGGAGAAAACAATGAGCAGTTCTTC.

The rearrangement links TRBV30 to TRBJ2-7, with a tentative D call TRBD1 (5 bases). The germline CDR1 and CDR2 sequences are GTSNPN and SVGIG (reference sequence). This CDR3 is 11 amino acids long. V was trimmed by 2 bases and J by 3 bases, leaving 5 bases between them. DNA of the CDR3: TGTGCCTGGAGTCAGGGCTACGAGCAGTACTTC. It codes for CAWSQGYEQYF.

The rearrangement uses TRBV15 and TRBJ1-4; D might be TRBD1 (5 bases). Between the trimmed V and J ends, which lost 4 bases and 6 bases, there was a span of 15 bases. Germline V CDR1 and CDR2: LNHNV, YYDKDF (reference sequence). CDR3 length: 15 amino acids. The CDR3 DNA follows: TGTGCCACCAGCACCACAGCCTCGGGGGATGAAAAACTGTTTTTT. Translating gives CATSTTASGDEKLFF.